This TCR beta chain emerged from a study of regulatory T cells in long-lasting Graves disease. The table lists this clonotype with many counts. As to time point: newly diagnosed GD, antithyroid drugs for less than 3 months. Researchers made the TCR library from RNA that was extracted from PBMCs. TCR beta libraries were built with iRepertoire HTBI primers and Arm-PCR of CDR3 regions. TCRdb redid the calling of the multiplex PCR reads with MiXCR, one entry per CDR3 protein. The sample contains 350,000 to 450,000 distinct CDR3 sequences, 15% of which appear only once. The sample was also reused in another study, on T cells in Graves' hyperthyroidism and ophthalmopathy.

The source of this sequence is a woman in her thirties with Graves disease. The sequenced sample was peripheral blood mononuclear cells (PBMCs), obtained at new diagnosis, from a patient treated with antithyroid drugs.

CDR3: CSARTPQGASYGYTF. Written as DNA, the CDR3 is TGCAGTGCTCGTACCCCTCAGGGAGCGAGCTATGGCTACACCTTC. The gene calls are TRBV20-1 and TRBJ1-2; possibly TRBD1 for D (5 bases). V lost 5 bases and J 4 bases, leaving 20 bases between the germline ends. CDR1 is DFQATT and CDR2 is SNEGSKA in the germline V gene (reference sequence). This CDR3 spans 15 amino acids.